The 30 T cell receptor beta chains reported below all come from one sample, sequenced in a study of T cell responses to AZD1222 COVID-19 vaccine. Using immunoSEQ multiplex PCR, the repertoire was profiled, and TCRdb retains in-frame clones only, with some absent. Seen here are 150,000 or so clones, 85% to 95% observed once, and the top ten hold approximately 0.6%. This sample comprised peripheral blood, obtained on day 0 of AZD1222 vaccination. These receptors were collected from an adult in good health.

The chain is built from TRBV2 and TRBJ1-2, with D perhaps TRBD1 (6 bases). The germline CDR1 and CDR2 sequences are SNHLY and FYNNEI. The CDR3 has 13 amino acids. V was trimmed by 3 bases and J by 5 bases, leaving 10 bases between them. The CDR3 spells CASSEGGRYGYTF. In DNA form, the CDR3 reads TGTGCCAGCAGTGAGGGGGGGCGTTATGGCTACACCTTC. Filled out from reference TRBV2 and TRBJ1-2, the complete variable domain reads EPEVTQTPSHQVTQMGQEVILRCVPISNHLYFYWYRQILGQKVEFLVSFYNNEISEKSEIFDDQFSVERPDGSNFTLKIRSTKLEDSAMYFCASSEGGRYGYTFGSGTRLTVV.

The genes are TRBV6-5 and TRBJ1-2, with D possibly being TRBD1 (6 bases). The CDR3 has 13 amino acids. Germline V gene lookup returns CDR1 MNHEY and CDR2 SVGAGI. Trimming stripped 6 bases from V and 2 bases from J, with 10 bases between. DNA for the CDR3: TGTGCCAGCAGCCAAGGACAGAACTATGGCTACACCTTC. Amino acid sequence: CASSQGQNYGYTF.

The CDR3 region is CASGLSPGDEETQYF. The CDR3 DNA is TGTGCTAGTGGTTTGTCGCCGGGCGACGAGGAGACCCAGTACTTC. The chain is built from TRBV12-5 and TRBJ2-5; no firm D call. V dropped 2 bases and J dropped 5 bases, with 15 bases sitting between them. This CDR3 region has 15 residues. In germline, CDR1 is LGHNT, CDR2 FRNRAP. The full variable domain, with the rest looked up from reference TRBV12-5 and TRBJ2-5, is DARVTQTPRHKVTEMGQEVTMRCQPILGHNTVFWYRQTMMQGLELLAYFRNRAPLDDSGMPKDRFSAEMPDATLATLKIQPSEPRDSAVYFCASGLSPGDEETQYFGPGTRLLVL.

This chain joins TRBV4-1 and TRBJ2-7; 10 nucleotides match TRBD1. The germline V gene has CDR1 MGHRA and CDR2 YSYEKL. V trimming: 1 base; J trimming: 2 bases; junction bases outside the gene matches: 5. The CDR3 totals 16 residues. The CDR3 region is CASSQAGTGAPYEQYF. The CDR3, as DNA: TGCGCCAGCAGCCAAGCTGGGACAGGGGCTCCCTACGAGCAGTACTTC.

The genes are TRBV5-1 and TRBJ1-2; no clear D gene. Germline-derived CDR1 and CDR2 are SGHRS and YFSETQ. This CDR3 contains 14 residues. V was shortened by 4 bases and J by 3 bases, with 13 bases between the two germline ends. CDR3 loop: CASSQRTAYYGYTF. As DNA, the CDR3 is TGCGCCAGCAGCCAACGGACGGCCTACTATGGCTACACCTTC.

This chain connects TRBV30 to TRBJ2-2; D gene uncertain. V dropped 8 bases and J dropped 1 base, with 11 bases sitting between them. Germline loops: CDR1 GTSNPN, CDR2 SVGIG (reference sequence). This CDR3 contains 13 residues. In nucleotides, the CDR3 is TGTGCCGGAATGAAGGGGAACACCGGGGAGCTGTTTTTT. Translating it yields CAGMKGNTGELFF.

The rearrangement uses TRBV6-5 and TRBJ2-1; TRBD2 agrees at 7 bases. Germline CDR1 reads MNHEY; CDR2 reads SVGAGI. V was pared by 4 bases and J by 6 bases, with 9 bases of the junction left unmatched. The CDR3 totals 15 residues. Here the CDR3 reads CASSSGASGVNEQFF. CDR3 nucleotide sequence: TGTGCCAGCAGTTCCGGAGCTAGCGGAGTCAATGAGCAGTTCTTC.

The genes are TRBV5-1 and TRBJ1-2; D is unclear. V lost 4 bases and J lost 4, with 11 bases in between. The length of the CDR3 is 13 residues. The germline V gene encodes CDR1 SGHRS and CDR2 YFSETQ. The CDR3 bases are TGCGCCAGCAGCCTTACACACTCCTATGGCTACACCTTC. Amino acids: CASSLTHSYGYTF.

This rearrangement joins TRBV4-2 to TRBJ2-1, with TRBD2 identical over 10 bases. Germline values: CDR1 LGHNA, CDR2 YNFKEQ. The CDR3 runs to 18 residues. The ends lost 2 bases at V and 10 bases at J; junction bases unmatched: 17. The CDR3 spells CASSQPFSGRGTRQEQFF. CDR3 sequence (DNA): TGTGCCAGCAGCCAACCATTCAGCGGGAGGGGTACTAGGCAAGAGCAGTTCTTC.

This clone was detected only a few times. The chain has TRBV19 and TRBJ1-5; perhaps TRBD1 as D (5 bases). Germline V gene lookup returns CDR1 LNHDA and CDR2 SQIVND (reference sequence). The length of the CDR3 is 16 residues. Trimming pared 3 bases from V and 7 bases from J, leaving 19 bases between. DNA of the CDR3: TGTGCCAGTAGTATCCCCGACAGACATCAAGGGCAGCCCCAGCATTTT. The encoded protein is CASSIPDRHQGQPQHF. Full variable domain (missing parts from reference TRBV19 and TRBJ1-5): DGGITQSPKYLFRKEGQNVTLSCEQNLNHDAMYWYRQDPGQGLRLIYYSQIVNDFQKGDIAEGYSVSREKKESFPLTVTSAQKNPTAFYLCASSIPDRHQGQPQHFGDGTRLSIL.

V and J are TRBV6-5 and TRBJ2-5; D gene unclear. Germline V gene data show CDR1 as MNHEY and CDR2 as SVGAGI. The CDR3 has 13 residues. The ends were cut back, 5 bases at V and 2 bases at J, with 9 bases in the middle. Written as DNA, the CDR3 is TGTGCCAGCAGTCACCCCCATCAAGAGACCCAGTACTTC. Protein sequence: CASSHPHQETQYF.

V and J are TRBV5-1 and TRBJ2-1; a possible D gene is TRBD1 (6 bases). The CDR3 is 14 amino acids. The V end was cut by 7 bases, the J end by 5 bases, with 16 bases between. Germline V lookup: CDR1 SGHRS, CDR2 YFSETQ. In DNA, the CDR3 is TGCGCCAGCGACCACGGGACAACTAACAATGAGCAGTTCTTC. It is translated as CASDHGTTNNEQFF.

CDR3 DNA sequence: TGTGCCAGCTCCCGGCGGGCGGAAACCTACGAGCAGTACTTC. Encoded protein: CASSRRAETYEQYF. This chain uses TRBV7-2 with TRBJ2-7; D may be TRBD2 (5 bases). CDR1 is SGHTA and CDR2 is FQGNSA in the germline V gene. This CDR3 has 14 residues. The germline V and J ends were trimmed by 8 bases and 2 bases, with 16 bases remaining between them.

The chain couples TRBV6-5 to TRBJ2-7; TRBD1 aligns across 7 bases. Trimming removed 11 bases from V and 3 bases from J; junction bases left unmatched: 13. The CDR3 spans 14 residues. Germline CDR1 MNHEY, CDR2 SVGAGI. The CDR3 is CAVTRDRRGYEQYF. In nucleotides, the CDR3 is TGTGCCGTGACCCGGGACAGACGGGGCTACGAGCAGTACTTC.

This clone was seen once. The rearrangement uses TRBV24-1 and TRBJ1-2; weak D call: TRBD1 (6 bases). The CDR3 consists of 16 residues. V lost 0 bases and J 3 bases, leaving 13 bases between the germline ends. CDR1 and CDR2 from the germline V gene are KGHDR and SFDVKD. The CDR3 DNA follows: TGTGCCACCAGTGATTTGGGGGAGGCAGGGGACTATGGCTACACCTTC. Translated, it gives CATSDLGEAGDYGYTF.

This clone was counted a single time. V is TRBV5-4 and J is TRBJ2-7, with 7 bases identical to TRBD2. CDR3 length equals 13 residues. Germline lookup yields CDR1 SGHNT and CDR2 YYREEE (reference sequence). Germline trimming cut 9 bases from V and 3 bases from J; bases unmatched to any gene: 9. The CDR3 region has the DNA TGTGCCATTAACTCGGGGGAGGGCTACGAGCAGTACTTC. Translated: CAINSGEGYEQYF. Full variable domain (outside the CDR3, taken from reference TRBV5-4 and TRBJ2-7): ETGVTQSPTHLIKTRGQQVTLRCSSQSGHNTVSWYQQALGQGPQFIFQYYREEENGRGNFPPRFSGLQFPNYSSELNVNALELDDSALYLCAINSGEGYEQYFGPGTRLTVT.

This clone was seen once. J is TRBJ1-1 and V is TRBV7-3, with D perhaps matching TRBD1 (5 bases). Germline V gene sequence: CDR1 SGHTA, CDR2 FQGTGA. The CDR3 length is 15 residues. The ends were cut back, 2 bases at V and 4 bases at J, with 14 bases in the middle. CDR3 DNA sequence: TGTGCCAGCAGCTTAGGGAGGGGAGACGGCACTGAAGCTTTCTTT. Amino acids: CASSLGRGDGTEAFF.

In DNA, the CDR3 is TGTGCCAGCAGTGACTCTTTACGGGGGACTAGCTCCTACAATGAGCAGTTCTTC. Translating gives CASSDSLRGTSSYNEQFF. This chain connects TRBV2 to TRBJ2-1; TRBD2 agrees at 8 bases. With 3 bases clipped from V and 0 bases from J, the junction kept 10 bases outside the gene matches. Germline V gene sequence: CDR1 SNHLY, CDR2 FYNNEI. The CDR3 is made up of 18 amino acids.

The CDR3 reads CASSERLGANVLTF. The CDR3 nucleotides read TGTGCCAGCAGTGAAAGACTTGGGGCCAACGTCCTGACTTTC. The chain couples TRBV2 to TRBJ2-6; D remains ambiguous. This CDR3 spans 14 amino acids. Germline CDR1 reads SNHLY; CDR2 reads FYNNEI. Trimming took 2 bases from V and 3 from J, leaving 5 bases between them.

This chain uses TRBV3-1 (or the pseudogene TRBV3-2) with TRBJ1-1; D gene unclear. CDR3 length: 13 amino acids. V lost 5 bases to trimming and J lost 4 bases, with 11 bases between them. Germline V lookup: CDR1 LGHDT, CDR2 YNNKEL (reference sequence). CDR3 sequence reads: CASSAHPGTEAFF. In nucleotides, the CDR3 is TGTGCCAGCAGCGCACACCCGGGCACTGAAGCTTTCTTT.

The chain carries TRBV30 and TRBJ2-7; the D call may be TRBD1 or TRBD2 (5 bases each). Germline-derived CDR1 and CDR2 are GTSNPN and SVGIG (reference sequence). The CDR3 sequence is 12 residues long. V gave up 8 bases and J gave up 3 bases, with 14 bases separating them. The CDR3 protein is CAGGGDSYEQYF. In DNA, the CDR3 is TGTGCCGGTGGGGGAGACAGCTACGAGCAGTACTTC. The full variable domain, its missing parts supplied by reference TRBV30 and TRBJ2-7, is SQTIHQWPATLVQPVGSPLSLECTVEGTSNPNLYWYRQAAGRGLQLLFYSVGIGQISSEVPQNLSASRPQDRQFILSSKKLLLSDSGFYLCAGGGDSYEQYFGPGTRLTVT.

The chain has TRBV27 and TRBJ2-2; 7 bases map to TRBD1. V gave up 6 bases and J gave up 7 bases; unmatched junction bases: 5. This CDR3 is built from 13 residues. Germline CDR1 MNHEY, CDR2 SMNVEV (reference sequence). The CDR3 DNA follows: TGTGCCAGCAGGACAGGGCTCATCGGGGAGCTGTTTTTT. It encodes CASRTGLIGELFF.

The chain links TRBV6-5 to TRBJ1-1; no reliable D call. Between the trimmed V and J ends, which lost 6 bases and 7 bases, there was a span of 12 bases. This CDR3 spans 12 amino acids. Germline V gene lookup returns CDR1 MNHEY and CDR2 SVGAGI. CDR3 nucleotide sequence: TGTGCCAGCAGGCCATTTCGAGGTGAAGCTTTCTTT. It yields the protein CASRPFRGEAFF.

V usage is TRBV5-1 and J usage is TRBJ1-3, with D possibly matching TRBD1 (6 bases). This CDR3 is built from 15 residues. Between the trimmed V and J ends, which lost 4 bases and 3 bases, there was a span of 14 bases. The germline gives CDR1 SGHRS, CDR2 YFSETQ. The CDR3 is CASSTRGESGNTIYF. The DNA for the CDR3 is TGCGCCAGCAGCACTAGGGGGGAGAGTGGAAACACCATATATTTT.

The DNA for the CDR3 is TGTGCCAGCACCGCTGAGGTTAACACTGAAGCTTTCTTT. Translated: CASTAEVNTEAFF. The chain recombines TRBV2 with TRBJ1-1, with D hard to call. Germline V lookup: CDR1 SNHLY, CDR2 FYNNEI. CDR3 length equals 13 residues. The V gene lost 7 bases and the J gene lost 2 bases, with 11 bases spanning the gap.

V is TRBV7-2 and J is TRBJ1-3, with D possibly TRBD1 on 5 matching bases. Germline CDR1 and CDR2: SGHTA and FQGNSA. This CDR3 is built from 13 residues. Trimming took off 4 bases at V and 9 bases at J, with 13 bases between the two ends. This CDR3 is CASSSGRVGTIYF. CDR3 coding DNA: TGTGCCAGCAGCTCCGGCAGGGTAGGCACCATATATTTT.

This chain connects TRBV3-1 (or the pseudogene TRBV3-2) to TRBJ1-1; D possibly corresponds to TRBD1 (6 bases). Deletions cut 10 bases from V and 5 bases from J, with 17 bases between. The CDR3 is 13 residues long. CDR1 LGHDT and CDR2 YNNKEL come from the germline V gene (reference sequence). CDR3 sequence (DNA): TGTGCCACCACACAGGGAAAAGGAACTGAAGCTTTCTTT. Protein product: CATTQGKGTEAFF.

The chain is built from TRBV6-5 and TRBJ2-1; TRBD2 matches 9 bases. The CDR3 is 13 amino acids. CDR1 and CDR2 (germline): MNHEY, SVGAGI. The V segment lost 2 bases and the J segment 13 bases; nucleotides outside the gene matches: 6. The CDR3 sequence: CASSYPGGRAQFF. For the CDR3, the DNA is TGTGCCAGCAGTTACCCGGGCGGGAGGGCCCAGTTCTTC.

This chain uses TRBV13 with TRBJ1-1, with 7 bases aligning to TRBD1. The CDR3 covers 15 residues. With V trimmed by 5 bases and J by 2 bases, 8 bases remained unmatched. Germline CDR1 reads PRHDT; CDR2 reads FYEKMQ (reference sequence). DNA for the CDR3: TGTGCCAGCAGCCGACAGGGAGGGAAAAACACTGAAGCTTTCTTT. This encodes CASSRQGGKNTEAFF.

The chain couples TRBV28 to TRBJ2-6, with 7 positions matching TRBD1. The V segment lost 7 bases and the J segment 2 bases; nucleotides outside the gene matches: 11. Germline V lookup: CDR1 MDHEN, CDR2 SYDVKM. The CDR3 loop spans 17 amino acids. The DNA of the CDR3 is TGTGCCAGCACAAGTCCGGGACAGCCGACTGGGGCCAACGTCCTGACTTTC. This sequence encodes CASTSPGQPTGANVLTF.